This note documents a single TCR beta chain sequence. Its antigen remains unidentified. No base quality values were provided; no much bigger clone lies one nucleotide off. The receptor library was made with the immunoSEQ multiplex PCR assay. For the multiplex PCR, a mixture combining 60 forward primers for TCR Vbeta segments and 13 reverse primers for TCR Jbeta segments was used. Amplification of the CDR3 region of rearranged TCR beta genes was performed with a multiplex PCR assay on genomic DNA. Amplified TCR beta libraries were sequenced as 87-base-pair reads on the Illumina HiSeq System. On the study's bioinformatics: Across the roughly 670 repertoires, a later analysis counted tens of millions of unique TCR beta chains, 9.5 million to 13 million of which were shared by at least two donors. Raw reads were error-corrected and collapsed into unique sequences by a nearest-neighbor algorithm in which closely related sequences were merged to remove PCR and sequencing errors. CDR3 sequences were aligned to IMGT reference sequences to assign V, D and J gene segments. For a sequence to be retained, a match of at least six nucleotides was required to both a V gene segment and a J gene segment. A rearrangement was called productive if the CDR3 had no stop codons and remained in frame with V and J, and every other rearrangement was called non-productive. CDR3 was defined according to IMGT convention as the region running from the second conserved V-encoded cysteine to the conserved J-encoded phenylalanine. The earlier analysis of some 580 of the donors excluded any sequence lacking an unambiguous match to a single V gene segment. An earlier analysis of just under 600 of the donors called V segments functional above 56.7% productive rearrangements and segregating when the between-donor standard deviation exceeded 5%. A statistical classification framework was developed to diagnose cytomegalovirus status using the catalog of TCR beta chain sequences. In a later analysis, TCR nucleotide sequences were compared against IMGT/GENE-DB human TR gene sequences so that V and J genes could be assigned. The TCRdist pipeline was used in a later analysis to assign CDR3 sequences and most-parsimonious VDJ recombination scenarios. In a later analysis, every TCR beta chain was defined by the combination of its CDR3 amino acid sequence and its V-gene family, and reads without a unique V-gene family were dropped. In a later analysis, a few hundred highly shared, low-generation-probability nucleotide sequences were removed to address suspected cross-contamination and a sequencing artifact. In a later analysis, a clonal expansion index for each public chain was calculated from normalized within-repertoire ranks of inferred template counts. In a later analysis, generation probabilities were computed with a VDJ recombination model fitted to out-of-frame rearrangements, and the resulting probabilities were checked against IGoR. A later analysis scored TCR-TCR, TCR-HLA and TCR-CMV co-occurrence with hypergeometric tests, applying a repertoire-size bias correction to TCR pairs. To estimate false discovery rates, a later analysis permuted the HLA or CMV assignments 20 times. In a later analysis, co-occurring TCRs were grouped using DBSCAN, with TCRdist sequence similarity added in when clustering inside HLA-allele-positive subsets. For co-occurrence clustering, repertoires with fewer than 30,000 or more than 120,000 public chains were excluded, along with roughly 5 repertoires with anomalous nucleotide sharing. TCRdb limited this immuneACCESS table to in-frame rearrangements with V and J called. A share of clones is missing; checked studies link under half to unresolved V genes, and the rest is unexplained. That table gives V, J and clone size, and the DNA gave D and trimming. For this sample there are approximately 130,000 clones; around 78% appear just once. The top ten clones comprise about 2% of the sample.

The CDR3 sequence holds 16 residues, the cysteine and phenylalanine included. The retained sequence is limited to the CDR3, 48 bases, with the frame set at the first base. Trimming removed 1 base from V and 4 bases from J; the gene matches leave 6 bases unexplained. The germline V gene provides CDR1 SGHTA and CDR2 FQGNSA. The record originates from a study of cytomegalovirus exposure and HLA in healthy donors (dated by TCRdb to about 2017). For the study in its entirety: An earlier analysis of 587 of the donors reported 250 to 300 Gb of sequence data and some 120 million unique TCR beta sequences from about 200 million T cells. Roughly 300 gigabases of sequencing data and around 80 million unique TCR sequences made up an early release that covered 500 to 700 HLA-typed donors. Of the roughly 420 genotyped donors, less than 85% were placed in the genetic ancestry cluster associated with self-reported Caucasian donors. The study aimed to test whether signatures of past pathogen exposure could be identified by cataloging public T cell receptors. The study used immunosequencing to profile the T cell repertoires of approximately 640 subjects and linked those repertoires to cytomegalovirus serostatus. A separate validation cohort of over a hundred different subjects was used in addition to the roughly 620-subject first cohort. To predict cytomegalovirus infection status, the study brought together high-throughput TCR immunosequencing, statistical association of individual TCRs with disease status, and machine learning. In a later analysis, previously published TCR beta repertoires from 666 donors were re-analyzed and high-resolution HLA genotyping was added so that TCR occurrence patterns could be studied. Rather than using new phenotypic data, the later analysis identified candidate immune exposures from TCR beta sequences and from how often those sequences occurred across donors. In an earlier analysis of roughly 540 of the donors, high-throughput TCR beta sequencing was used to judge whether each TCR beta V gene segment behaved as functional or pseudogenic. Donor age, sex, ethnicity and CMV serostatus were compiled alongside the repertoire data. A later genetic analysis used genome-wide SNP genotypes for about 65% of the 666 donors, treating that subset as a discovery cohort. Every repertoire in the discovery cohort had been generated on one and the same sequencing platform. HLA typing covered class I and class II loci at four-digit resolution. The number of typed donors differed by locus: about 620-640 for A, B, C, DRB1 and DQB1; approximately 540 for DQA1; approximately 600 for DPA1; and approximately 450 for DPB1. Because of strong linkage in the cohort, roughly five DR-DQ haplotypes were treated as single units for association and clustering. Among 398 genotyped donors of the cohort, an average of about 240,000 unique TCR beta nucleotide sequences were sequenced per donor, around 20% of them non-productive.

Summary of the overall study and its limitations: According to a later analysis, TCR association rates differed among HLA loci, with DRB1 alleles showing the most associated TCRs and HLA-C alleles showing the fewest. A further reported finding was that TCR beta sequences accurately predicted the HLA-A and HLA-B alleles for most subjects in the first cohort. Correlated functional status among segregating V segments might be attributable to linkage disequilibrium, but an unknown experimental factor could not be ruled out. In vitro tests confirmed that a few of the cytomegalovirus-associated TCR beta chains recognize cytomegalovirus antigens. Assigning TCR associations to individual alleles was difficult when HLA alleles, especially DR and DQ, strongly co-occurred. Several of the top co-occurrence clusters appeared to be linked to parvovirus B19, influenza, CMV and Epstein-Barr virus, according to a later analysis. Across donors, most TCR sequences were observed very rarely, whereas some public TCRs were present in many individuals. The sequencing pipeline was judged likely to have produced a cluster of highly shared sequence variants as a technical artifact. This cohort had only TCR beta chains sequenced, and the lack of alpha or paired-chain data limited which features could be detected. The presence/absence analyses assumed that sequencing depth was roughly uniform across donors, and that assumption may not be true. A later analysis associated around 16,000 TCR beta sequences with specific HLA alleles at a false discovery rate of 0.05. The study gave a list of around 170 TCR beta chains associated with cytomegalovirus. In an earlier analysis of several hundred of the donors, most TCR beta V segments were observed in productive rearrangements about 90% or about 30% of the time, broadly matching IMGT annotations. The classifier was reported to diagnose cytomegalovirus status with high specificity and sensitivity in both the original cohort and the validation cohort. Over 15 rarely observed V segments, including chromosome 9 orphons, were excluded from the earlier analysis of several hundred of the donors because counts were too low. The authors suggested that the approach could potentially be extended to other disease states and immunological phenotypes. A later genetic analysis reported fewer N-insertions in productive TCRs among donors in an Asian-associated ancestry cluster than the approximately 700-donor mean. In a later analysis, HLA-associated TCR beta chains showed more clonal expansion and lower generation probabilities than non-associated chains that were equally common. In a later analysis, most CMV-associated TCR beta chains were found to appear HLA-restricted, with HLA associations seemingly driven largely by CMV exposure. In a later genetic analysis, a missense DCLRE1C variant was associated with V-gene and J-gene trimming of TCR beta chains, and the association was replicated in an independent cohort. Because HLA typing was unavailable for some donors at each locus, only the typed subset was used in association tests. For the cohort, immune exposure information was limited to CMV serostatus. Some IMGT-functional V segments, including TRBV6-2 and TRBV6-3, could not be distinguished by the 87-base-pair reads and were therefore excluded.

In total, 500 to 700 healthy bone marrow donors made up the cohort. Cohort members were all nominally healthy when sampled, although unrecorded immune exposures were likely present. The donor was CMV seropositive and was included in the group of 289 seropositive cohort members. Each donor provided a peripheral blood sample, and peripheral blood mononuclear cells were used for TCR beta sequencing. The Qiagen DNeasy Blood Extraction Kit was used to extract genomic DNA from the blood cell samples. Sequencing was done on a sample of PBMCs. This sequence originates from a female donor in good health and CMV-seropositive. Recombination joined TRBV7-2 with TRBJ1-1; 10 middle bases align to TRBD1. CDR3 region: CASSLGDRGLGTEAFF. The DNA is TGTGCCAGCAGCTTAGGGGACAGGGGTTTGGGCACTGAAGCTTTCTTT. With all but the CDR3 taken from the reference TRBV7-2 and TRBJ1-1 genes, the full variable domain is: GAGVSQSPSNKVTEKGKDVELRCDPISGHTALYWYRQSLGQGLEFLIYFQGNSAPDKSGLPSDRFSAERTGGSVSTLTIQRTQQEDSAVYLCASSLGDRGLGTEAFFGQGTRLTVV.